The T cell receptor (beta chain) under discussion was sequenced for a study of OX40 agonist ivuxolimab in advanced cancers. This CDR3 comprises 17 residues. Germline assignment: CDR1 SNHLY and CDR2 FYNNEI. V gave up 4 bases and J gave up 6 bases, with 25 bases separating them. The assay was immunoSEQ multiplex PCR, and TCRdb's table has in-frame clones only and misses some. The table shows some 46,000 clones, with 86% occurring only once. The rearrangement joins TRBV2 to TRBJ2-7, with TRBD2 as a possible D gene (6 bases). The sequence was obtained from an adult with an advanced solid tumor such as melanoma, head and neck, liver or kidney cancer. The sequencing here drew on CD4+ or CD8+ T cells sorted from blood, taken in a trial of the OX40 agonist ivuxolimab. CDR3 in amino acids: CASSGGTRSLVGGEQYF. The CDR3 nucleotides read TGTGCCAGCAGTGGGGGGACCCGTTCTTTGGTGGGAGGCGAGCAGTACTTC.